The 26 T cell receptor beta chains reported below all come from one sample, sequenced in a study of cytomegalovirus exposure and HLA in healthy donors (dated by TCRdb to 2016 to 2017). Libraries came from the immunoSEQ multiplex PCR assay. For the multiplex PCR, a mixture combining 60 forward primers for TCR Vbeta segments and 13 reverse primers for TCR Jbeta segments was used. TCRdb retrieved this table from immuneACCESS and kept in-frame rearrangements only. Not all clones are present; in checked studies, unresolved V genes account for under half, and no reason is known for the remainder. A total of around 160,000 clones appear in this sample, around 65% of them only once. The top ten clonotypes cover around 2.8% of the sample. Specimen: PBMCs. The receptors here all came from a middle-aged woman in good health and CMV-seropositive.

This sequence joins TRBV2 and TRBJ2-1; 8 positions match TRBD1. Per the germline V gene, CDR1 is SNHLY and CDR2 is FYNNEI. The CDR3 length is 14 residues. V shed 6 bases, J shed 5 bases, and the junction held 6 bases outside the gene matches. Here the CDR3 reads CASSPRTGNNEQFF. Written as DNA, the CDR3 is TGTGCCAGCAGCCCACGGACAGGGAACAATGAGCAGTTCTTC.

DNA of the CDR3: TGCGCCAGCAGCCGCCGAGGGGGGGGAGATGAAAAACTGTTTTTT. This sequence encodes CASSRRGGGDEKLFF. The chain employs TRBV4-3 and TRBJ1-4, with D possibly being TRBD1 (6 bases). The V gene's germline CDR1 is LGHNA and CDR2 YSLEER. V shed 4 bases and J shed 6 bases, with 15 bases lying between them. This CDR3 spans 15 amino acids.

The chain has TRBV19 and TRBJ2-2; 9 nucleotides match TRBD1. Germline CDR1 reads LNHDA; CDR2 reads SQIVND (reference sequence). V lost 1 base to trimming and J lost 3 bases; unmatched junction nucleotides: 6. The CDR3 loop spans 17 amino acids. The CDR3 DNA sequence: TGTGCCAGTAGTATAGTGAGGACAGGGGTCGACACCGGGGAGCTGTTTTTT. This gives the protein CASSIVRTGVDTGELFF.

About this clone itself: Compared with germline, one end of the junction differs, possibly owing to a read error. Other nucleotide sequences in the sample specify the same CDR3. CDR3 DNA sequence: TGTGCCAGTACCTCGGACAGGGAAGAAACCCAGTACTTC. It codes for CASTSDREETQYF. This rearrangement joins TRBV19 to TRBJ2-5; 8 positions agree with TRBD1. CDR1 and CDR2 (germline): LNHDA, SQIVND (reference sequence). The CDR3 is 13 amino acids.

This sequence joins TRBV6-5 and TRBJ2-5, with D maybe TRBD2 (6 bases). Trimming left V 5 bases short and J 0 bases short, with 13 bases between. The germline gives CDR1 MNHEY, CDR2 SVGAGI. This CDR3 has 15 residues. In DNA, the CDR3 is TGTGCCAGCAGTCAGCCCGGGGACTACCAAGAGACCCAGTACTTC. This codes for CASSQPGDYQETQYF.

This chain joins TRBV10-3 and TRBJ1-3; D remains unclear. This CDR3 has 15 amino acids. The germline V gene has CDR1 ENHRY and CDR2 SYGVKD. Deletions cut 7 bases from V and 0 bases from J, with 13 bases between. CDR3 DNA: TGTGCCATCACCCGGGAGCGCTCCTCTGGAAACACCATATATTTT. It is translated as CAITRERSSGNTIYF.

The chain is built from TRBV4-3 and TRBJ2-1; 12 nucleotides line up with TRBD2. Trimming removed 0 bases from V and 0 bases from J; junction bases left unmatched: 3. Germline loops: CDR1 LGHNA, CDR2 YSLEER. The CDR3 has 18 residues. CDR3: CASSQDLTSGSSYNEQFF. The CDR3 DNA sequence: TGCGCCAGCAGCCAAGATTTGACTAGCGGGAGCTCCTACAATGAGCAGTTCTTC.

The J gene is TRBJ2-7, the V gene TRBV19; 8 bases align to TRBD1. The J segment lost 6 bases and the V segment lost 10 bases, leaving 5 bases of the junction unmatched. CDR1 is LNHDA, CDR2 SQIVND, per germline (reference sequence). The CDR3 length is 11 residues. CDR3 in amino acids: CAIQGAAEQYF. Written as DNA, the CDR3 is TGTGCCATCCAGGGGGCTGCCGAGCAGTACTTC.

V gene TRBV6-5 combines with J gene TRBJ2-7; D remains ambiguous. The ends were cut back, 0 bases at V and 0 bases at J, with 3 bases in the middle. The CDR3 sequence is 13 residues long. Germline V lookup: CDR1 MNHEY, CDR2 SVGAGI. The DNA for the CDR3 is TGTGCCAGCAGTTACTCCGGCTCCTACGAGCAGTACTTC. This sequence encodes CASSYSGSYEQYF.

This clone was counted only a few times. In DNA form, the CDR3 reads TGTGCCAGCAGCGCCCACGAGGTAGATGGCTCCGAGCAGTACTTC. This translates into CASSAHEVDGSEQYF. The J gene is TRBJ2-7, the V gene TRBV9; D is unclear. Germline CDR1 reads SGDLS; CDR2 reads YYNGEE. The germline V and J ends were trimmed by 3 bases and 6 bases, with 19 bases remaining between them. The CDR3 consists of 15 residues. The full variable domain, completed using reference TRBV9 and TRBJ2-7, is DSGVTQTPKHLITATGQRVTLRCSPRSGDLSVYWYQQSLDQGLQFLIQYYNGEERAKGNILERFSAQQFPDLHSELNLSSLELGDSALYFCASSAHEVDGSEQYFGPGTRLTVT.

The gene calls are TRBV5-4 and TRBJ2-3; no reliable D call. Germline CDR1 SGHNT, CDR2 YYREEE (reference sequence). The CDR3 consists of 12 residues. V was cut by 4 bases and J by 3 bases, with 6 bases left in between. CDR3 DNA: TGTGCCAGCAGCGCAGATACAGATACGCAGTATTTT. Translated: CASSADTDTQYF. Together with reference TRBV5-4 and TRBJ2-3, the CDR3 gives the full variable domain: ETGVTQSPTHLIKTRGQQVTLRCSSQSGHNTVSWYQQALGQGPQFIFQYYREEENGRGNFPPRFSGLQFPNYSSELNVNALELDDSALYLCASSADTDTQYFGPGTRLTVL.

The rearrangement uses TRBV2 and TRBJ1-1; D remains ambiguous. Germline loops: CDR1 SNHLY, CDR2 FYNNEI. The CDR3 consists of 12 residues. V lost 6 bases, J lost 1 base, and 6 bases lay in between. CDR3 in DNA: TGTGCCAGCAGACGGTGGAACACTGAAGCTTTCTTT. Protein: CASRRWNTEAFF.

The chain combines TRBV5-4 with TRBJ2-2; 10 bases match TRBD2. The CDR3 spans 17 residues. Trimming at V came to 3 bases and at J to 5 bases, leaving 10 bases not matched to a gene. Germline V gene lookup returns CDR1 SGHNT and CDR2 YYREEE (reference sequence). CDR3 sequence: CASSSSKRGGRTGELFF. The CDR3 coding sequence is TGTGCCAGCAGCTCAAGTAAGCGGGGGGGCCGGACCGGGGAGCTGTTTTTT. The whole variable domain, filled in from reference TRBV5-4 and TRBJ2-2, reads ETGVTQSPTHLIKTRGQQVTLRCSSQSGHNTVSWYQQALGQGPQFIFQYYREEENGRGNFPPRFSGLQFPNYSSELNVNALELDDSALYLCASSSSKRGGRTGELFFGEGSRLTVL.

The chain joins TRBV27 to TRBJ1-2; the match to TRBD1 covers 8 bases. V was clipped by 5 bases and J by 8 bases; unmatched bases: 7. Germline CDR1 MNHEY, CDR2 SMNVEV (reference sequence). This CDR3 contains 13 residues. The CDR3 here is CASSPRTGQGYTF. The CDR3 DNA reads TGTGCCAGCAGTCCAAGGACAGGGCAGGGCTACACCTTC.

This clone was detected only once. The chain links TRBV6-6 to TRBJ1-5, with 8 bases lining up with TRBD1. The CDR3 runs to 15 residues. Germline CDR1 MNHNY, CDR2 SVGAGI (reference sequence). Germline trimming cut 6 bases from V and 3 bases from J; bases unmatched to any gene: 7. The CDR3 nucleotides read TGTGCCAGCAGACCCACAGGGGGGAACAATCAGCCCCAGCATTTT. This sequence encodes CASRPTGGNNQPQHF.

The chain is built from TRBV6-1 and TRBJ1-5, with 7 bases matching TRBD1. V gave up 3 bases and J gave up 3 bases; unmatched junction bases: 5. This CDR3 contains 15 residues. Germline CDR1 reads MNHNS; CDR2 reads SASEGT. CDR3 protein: CASSDMTGNNQPQHF. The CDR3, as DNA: TGTGCCAGCAGTGACATGACAGGGAACAATCAGCCCCAGCATTTT.

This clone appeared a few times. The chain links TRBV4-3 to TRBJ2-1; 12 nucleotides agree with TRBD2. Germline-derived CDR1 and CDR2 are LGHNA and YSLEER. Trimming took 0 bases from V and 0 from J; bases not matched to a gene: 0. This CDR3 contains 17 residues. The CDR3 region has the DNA TGCGCCAGCAGCCAAGAGACTAGCGGGAGCTCCTACAATGAGCAGTTCTTC. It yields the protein CASSQETSGSSYNEQFF.

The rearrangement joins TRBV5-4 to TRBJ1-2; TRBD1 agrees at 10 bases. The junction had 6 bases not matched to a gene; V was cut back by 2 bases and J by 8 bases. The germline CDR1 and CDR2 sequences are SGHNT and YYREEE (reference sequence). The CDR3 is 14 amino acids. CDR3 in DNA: TGTGCCAGCAGCTTTACCGGGACAGGGGACGGCTACACCTTC. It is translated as CASSFTGTGDGYTF.

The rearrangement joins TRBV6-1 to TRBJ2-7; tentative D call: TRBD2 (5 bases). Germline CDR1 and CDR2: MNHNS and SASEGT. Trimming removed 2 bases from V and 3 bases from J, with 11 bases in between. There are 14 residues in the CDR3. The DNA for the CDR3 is TGTGCCAGCAGTGAACAAGGGAGAGGCTACGAGCAGTACTTC. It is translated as CASSEQGRGYEQYF.

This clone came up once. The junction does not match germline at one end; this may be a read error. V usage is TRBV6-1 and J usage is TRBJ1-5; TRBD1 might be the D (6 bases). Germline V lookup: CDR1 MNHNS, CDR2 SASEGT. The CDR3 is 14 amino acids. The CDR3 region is CASTTGSANQPQNF. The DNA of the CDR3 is TGTGCCAGCACCACAGGGTCGGCCAATCAGCCCCAGAATTTT.

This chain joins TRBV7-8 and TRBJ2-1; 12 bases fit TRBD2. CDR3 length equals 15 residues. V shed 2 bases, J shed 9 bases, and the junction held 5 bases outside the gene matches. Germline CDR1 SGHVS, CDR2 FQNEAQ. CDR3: CASSLLAGGLGEQFF. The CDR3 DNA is TGTGCCAGCAGCTTACTAGCGGGAGGGCTTGGTGAGCAGTTCTTC.

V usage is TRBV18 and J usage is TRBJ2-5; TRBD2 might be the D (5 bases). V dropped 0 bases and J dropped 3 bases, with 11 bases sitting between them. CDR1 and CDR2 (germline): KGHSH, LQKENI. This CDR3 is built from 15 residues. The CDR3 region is CASSPPRGIEETQYF. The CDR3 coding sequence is TGTGCCAGCTCACCACCGAGAGGGATTGAAGAGACCCAGTACTTC.

For the CDR3, the DNA is TGTGCCAGCAGCCCCACCGGGACTAGCTTAGTAGATACGCAGTATTTT. This sequence encodes CASSPTGTSLVDTQYF. The rearrangement uses TRBV7-2 and TRBJ2-3; 9 bases match TRBD2. CDR3 length: 16 residues. Germline assignment: CDR1 SGHTA and CDR2 FQGNSA. The V segment lost 5 bases and the J segment 5 bases; nucleotides outside the gene matches: 11. Variable domain in full (rest from reference TRBV7-2 and TRBJ2-3): GAGVSQSPSNKVTEKGKDVELRCDPISGHTALYWYRQSLGQGLEFLIYFQGNSAPDKSGLPSDRFSAERTGGSVSTLTIQRTQQEDSAVYLCASSPTGTSLVDTQYFGPGTRLTVL.

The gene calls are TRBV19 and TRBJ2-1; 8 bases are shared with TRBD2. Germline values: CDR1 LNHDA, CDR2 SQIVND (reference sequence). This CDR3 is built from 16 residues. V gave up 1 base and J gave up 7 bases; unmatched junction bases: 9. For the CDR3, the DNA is TGTGCCAGTAGTATAGTGGGTAGCGGGGCCGATAATGAGCAGTTCTTC. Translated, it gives CASSIVGSGADNEQFF.

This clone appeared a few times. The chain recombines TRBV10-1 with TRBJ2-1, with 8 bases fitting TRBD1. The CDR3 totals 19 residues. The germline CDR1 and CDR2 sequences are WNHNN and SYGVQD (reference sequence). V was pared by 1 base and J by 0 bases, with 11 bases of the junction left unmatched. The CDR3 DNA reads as TGCGCCAGCAGTGAGTGGACAGGGAAGGTCTTCCTCTCCTACAATGAGCAGTTCTTC. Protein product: CASSEWTGKVFLSYNEQFF.

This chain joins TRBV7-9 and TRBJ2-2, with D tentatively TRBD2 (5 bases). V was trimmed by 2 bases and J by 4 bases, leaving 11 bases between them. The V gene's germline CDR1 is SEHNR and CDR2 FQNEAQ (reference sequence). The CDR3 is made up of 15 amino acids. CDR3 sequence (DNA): TGTGCCAGCAGCTTAATCAGCGGTGGCACCGGGGAGCTGTTTTTT. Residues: CASSLISGGTGELFF.